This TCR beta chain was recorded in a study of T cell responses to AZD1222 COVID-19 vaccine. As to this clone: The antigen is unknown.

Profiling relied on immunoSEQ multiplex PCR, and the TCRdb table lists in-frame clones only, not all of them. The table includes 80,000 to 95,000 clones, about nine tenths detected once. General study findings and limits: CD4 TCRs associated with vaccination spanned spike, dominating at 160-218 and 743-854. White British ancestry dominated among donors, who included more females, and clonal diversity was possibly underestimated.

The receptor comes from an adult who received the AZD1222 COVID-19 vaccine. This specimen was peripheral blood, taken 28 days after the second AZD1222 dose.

The CDR3 loop reads CASFGDTQYF. In nucleotides, the CDR3 is TGCGCCAGCTTCGGGGATACGCAGTATTTT. The chain employs TRBV5-1 and TRBJ2-3, with D unresolved. Germline CDR1 is SGHRS and CDR2 is YFSETQ. The CDR3 has 10 amino acids. V was cut by 7 bases and J by 6 bases, with 6 bases left in between. Looking up the rest from reference TRBV5-1 and TRBJ2-3 gives the full variable domain: KAGVTQTPRYLIKTRGQQVTLSCSPISGHRSVSWYQQTPGQGLQFLFEYFSETQRNKGNFPGRFSGRQFSNSRSEMNVSTLELGDSALYLCASFGDTQYFGPGTRLTVL.